The text below deals with one T cell receptor beta chain. Antigen specificity is unknown. In TCRdb, the 5' RACE reads were re-called with MiXCR into one record per CDR3 protein. The top ten hold approximately 0.51% of the sample, which has 700,000 to 1,000,000 distinct CDR3 sequences, 12% seen once. The CDR3 has 14 residues. The V segment lost 6 bases and the J segment 4 bases; nucleotides outside the gene matches: 7. The germline V gene encodes CDR1 DFQATT and CDR2 SNEGSKA (reference sequence). The data are from a study of CD8 T cells in ankylosing spondylitis. Study findings and constraints: Peripheral blood samples showed relatively rare disease-linked clones, and these clones were CD8+. Significantly higher representation of disease-linked clones was reported for matched ankylosing spondylitis synovial fluid. Earlier studies detected some motif variants in reactive arthritis synovial fluid and blood. Seemingly characteristic of ankylosing spondylitis blood was a TCR beta motif consisting of under ten highly homologous variants.

The sequence came from a male donor with ankylosing spondylitis. Sample: blood, either unsorted or a sorted T cell fraction (not recorded which). The chain is built from TRBV20-1 and TRBJ2-7; TRBD2 aligns across 12 bases. DNA for the CDR3: TGCAGTGCCCTCCGGACTAGCGGGGCTTACGAGCAGTACTTC. Protein: CSALRTSGAYEQYF.